The source of this T cell receptor (beta chain) is a study of human T cells and chemical hapten exposure. Whole-study context: Sensitization used 2% DPC on approximately 2 cm by approximately 2 cm upper inner arm skin. Study observations and caveats: Donor immune responses may differ from healthy people's, since all donors had alopecia.

Trimming stripped 0 bases from V and 5 bases from J, with 5 bases between. This CDR3 has 13 residues. Germline CDR1 and CDR2: LGHNA and YNFKEQ. TCRdb re-called the RACE reads through MiXCR, storing one row per CDR3 protein. The table lists about 160,000 distinct CDR3 sequences, about a quarter of them singletons. This clonotype occurred a few times. Its antigen is still unknown. Time point specified: patch test 3, about 24 weeks after DPC sensitization. The treatment is: therapeutic diphenylcyclopropenone sensitization with weekly scalp DPC. Ahead of applying each patch test, blood was sampled. The sample here was whole blood, taken in connection with sensitization to the hapten diphenylcyclopropenone (DPC). The rearrangement links TRBV4-2 to TRBJ1-5; D gene ambiguous. This TCR was sampled from a woman between 18 and 30 years old with alopecia areata. Some clones in this sample may be carry-over from other donors' samples. The DNA of the CDR3 is TGTGCCAGCAGCCAAGAAGTCGATCAGCCCCAGCATTTT. Its protein is CASSQEVDQPQHF.